This TCR beta chain originates from a study of blood T cell repertoires in COVID-19. Overall study: The study drew acute and convalescent COVID-19 samples from the United States, Italy and Spain. From T cells, B-cell-depleted T cells, or PBMCs came the material, which was cDNA or gDNA.

With 2 bases removed from V and 1 base from J, the gap between germline ends came to 8 bases. The CDR3 loop spans 15 amino acids. Germline V lookup: CDR1 MNHEY, CDR2 SVGAGI. Methods used by the authors: Cell counts per sample came from amplifying reference gene primers. Profiled with immunoSEQ multiplex PCR; TCRdb holds only in-frame clones, not every one. From that table come the V and J calls and clone size; the DNA was used to work out D and trimming. The sample lists roughly 130,000 clones; 86% were seen once. The source material was peripheral blood. The source of this sequence is a middle-aged man with acute or convalescent COVID-19. The chain joins TRBV6-5 to TRBJ1-4; D unclear. The CDR3 loop reads CASSYSGGTNEKLFF. The CDR3, as DNA: TGTGCCAGCAGTTACAGCGGAGGAACTAATGAAAAACTGTTTTTT.